The 12 T cell receptor beta chains reported below all come from one sample, sequenced in a study of pediatric ulcerative colitis (dated by TCRdb to the late 2010s). One to two pinch biopsies were taken from the rectum for research during colonoscopy. The method behind the library was the immunoSEQ multiplex PCR assay. In its TCRdb copy, this immuneACCESS table keeps in-frame sequences only and misses some clones. Where compared with another copy, unresolved V genes explain less than half of these, and the others have no known cause. For this sample the table gives approximately 38,000 clones, of which roughly 71% were detected only once. Of the sample, 7.5% to 9% falls within the top ten clones. The source material was gut tissue. Receptor source: a boy between 10 and 17 years old with severe ulcerative colitis.

The chain has TRBV2 and TRBJ1-3; D is perhaps TRBD1 (6 bases). There are 15 residues in the CDR3. Per germline, CDR1 SNHLY and CDR2 FYNNEI. The ends were cut back, 9 bases at V and 1 base at J, with 16 bases in the middle. CDR3 sequence reads: CASSIDRQSGNTIYF. The CDR3 DNA follows: TGTGCCAGTAGCATAGACAGGCAGTCTGGAAACACCATATATTTT.

This chain joins TRBV30 and TRBJ2-5; D may be TRBD1 or TRBD2 (6 bases each). The CDR3 length is 16 residues. Germline V CDR1 and CDR2: GTSNPN, SVGIG (reference sequence). V lost 2 bases and J 7 bases, leaving 23 bases between the germline ends. Written as DNA, the CDR3 is TGTGCCTGGAGTACCCCACTACTCGGGGGCGTTGGGACCCAGTACTTC. Its protein product is CAWSTPLLGGVGTQYF.

This sequence joins TRBV6-5 and TRBJ2-7; the D is unclear. Germline CDR1 and CDR2: MNHEY and SVGAGI. Deletions cut 0 bases from V and 0 bases from J, with 9 bases between. This CDR3 is 15 amino acids long. The CDR3 loop reads CASSYSGRNSYEQYF. As DNA, the CDR3 is TGTGCCAGCAGTTACTCGGGCAGAAACTCCTACGAGCAGTACTTC.

This sequence joins TRBV7-2 and TRBJ2-1, with D possibly being TRBD1 or TRBD2 (5 bases each). Germline V lookup: CDR1 SGHTA, CDR2 FQGNSA. The V gene lost 7 bases and the J gene lost 1 base, with 14 bases spanning the gap. The CDR3 spans 15 residues. The CDR3 spells CASTKLWGSYNEQFF. In DNA, the CDR3 is TGTGCCAGCACTAAACTTTGGGGGTCCTACAATGAGCAGTTCTTC.

The gene calls are TRBV7-2 and TRBJ1-2; 9 positions match TRBD1. This CDR3 is 14 amino acids long. V was clipped by 5 bases and J by 2 bases; unmatched bases: 3. CDR1 SGHTA and CDR2 FQGNSA come from the germline V gene. The CDR3 reads CASSRDRVNYGYTF. CDR3 coding DNA: TGTGCCAGCAGCCGGGACAGGGTCAACTATGGCTACACCTTC. The full variable domain, its missing parts supplied by reference TRBV7-2 and TRBJ1-2, is GAGVSQSPSNKVTEKGKDVELRCDPISGHTALYWYRQSLGQGLEFLIYFQGNSAPDKSGLPSDRFSAERTGGSVSTLTIQRTQQEDSAVYLCASSRDRVNYGYTFGSGTRLTVV.

The genes are TRBV7-3 and TRBJ2-2; D is perhaps TRBD1 (5 bases). The CDR3 loop spans 13 amino acids. Germline-derived CDR1 and CDR2 are SGHTA and FQGTGA. Trimming removed 0 bases from V and 6 bases from J, with 5 bases in between. The CDR3 DNA reads TGTGCCAGCAGCTTAACAGGGGCCGGGGAGCTGTTTTTT. It specifies CASSLTGAGELFF.

The chain is built from TRBV6-1 and TRBJ1-4; D call uncertain. Germline values: CDR1 MNHNS, CDR2 SASEGT. The length of the CDR3 is 13 residues. V was shortened by 3 bases and J by 5 bases, with 7 bases between the two germline ends. The CDR3 reads CASSDLLNEKLFF. CDR3 nucleotide sequence: TGTGCCAGCAGTGACTTGCTAAATGAAAAACTGTTTTTT.

CDR3 bases: TGTGCCAGCAGCTTAAGGTCTCTTCAGAACAATCAGCCCCAGCATTTT. As protein: CASSLRSLQNNQPQHF. This chain uses TRBV5-6 with TRBJ1-5, with D hard to call. This CDR3 is built from 16 residues. Germline V gene sequence: CDR1 SGHDT, CDR2 YYEEEE. V shed 2 bases and J shed 3 bases, with 15 bases lying between them. Variable domain in full (rest from reference TRBV5-6 and TRBJ1-5): DAGVTQSPTHLIKTRGQQVTLRCSPKSGHDTVSWYQQALGQGPQFIFQYYEEEERQRGNFPDRFSGHQFPNYSSELNVNALLLGDSALYLCASSLRSLQNNQPQHFGDGTRLSIL.

V and J are TRBV2 and TRBJ1-1, with D tentatively TRBD1 (6 bases). The CDR3 loop spans 13 amino acids. Germline loops: CDR1 SNHLY, CDR2 FYNNEI. Trimming removed 6 bases at V and 5 bases at J, with 13 bases between. The CDR3 region is CASRAQGKTEAFF. The CDR3 DNA reads TGTGCCAGCAGAGCCCAGGGGAAGACTGAAGCTTTCTTT.

The chain joins TRBV6-4 to TRBJ2-3; D gene uncertain. CDR1 is MRHNA and CDR2 is SNTAGT in the germline V gene. V was cut by 5 bases and J by 2 bases, with 8 bases left in between. The CDR3 is made up of 13 amino acids. The CDR3 nucleotides read TGTGCCAGCAGTCCAGGTCCCACAGATACGCAGTATTTT. The encoded protein is CASSPGPTDTQYF.

The genes are TRBV6-1 and TRBJ1-2, with no clear D. Germline assignment: CDR1 MNHNS and CDR2 SASEGT. V was cut by 5 bases and J by 13 bases, with 17 bases left in between. The CDR3 contains 12 residues. In DNA form, the CDR3 reads TGTGCCAGCAGTTCCGCGGTTAGCTCGGGCACCTTC. Translation gives CASSSAVSSGTF.

V gene TRBV20-1 combines with J gene TRBJ1-2; 8 nucleotides align to TRBD1. V dropped 6 bases and J dropped 6; count of bases not matched to a gene: 3. CDR3 length equals 11 residues. CDR1 DFQATT and CDR2 SNEGSKA come from the germline V gene (reference sequence). CDR3 sequence (DNA): TGCAGTGCCACGACAGGGGATGGCTACACCTTC. Translated: CSATTGDGYTF.